This T cell receptor (beta chain) was recovered during a study of regulatory T cells in long-lasting Graves disease. Findings and caveats of the study: There were preferences for TRBV28, TRBJ1-2 and TRBJ2-5 in persistent disease. The study found persistent patients shared more public clonotypes (around 2,500) than new patients (966).

Time point described: newly diagnosed GD, antithyroid drugs for less than 3 months. RNA from PBMCs was the source of the TCR library. This clonotype was counted ten times or more. The antigen is undetermined. Trimming stripped 6 bases from V and 3 bases from J, with 12 bases between. The CDR3 runs 14 residues. CDR3-region Arm-PCR and iRepertoire HTBI primers produced the TCR beta libraries. Using its own MiXCR run on the multiplex PCR reads, TCRdb lists one record per CDR3 protein. The sample lists 350,000 to 550,000 distinct CDR3 sequences, just under 15% seen once, with roughly 17% in the top ten. This same sample was also taken into another study, of T cells in Graves' hyperthyroidism and ophthalmopathy. Turning to that study: The HTBI primer set served for first-round RT-PCR of the TCR CDR3. For ophthalmopathy, model prediction preceded onset by a median around six months.

The chain recombines TRBV12-3 or TRBV12-4 with TRBJ1-5; a weak D match, TRBD1 (6 bases). This specimen consisted of peripheral blood mononuclear cells (PBMCs), obtained at new diagnosis, from a patient treated with antithyroid drugs. This TCR came from a woman aged 25 to 39 with Graves disease. CDR3 region: CASSTNRDNQPQHF. In DNA, the CDR3 is TGTGCCAGCAGCACCAACAGGGACAATCAGCCCCAGCATTTT.